These 20 T cell receptor beta chains were sequenced from one sample in a study of metastatic and nonmetastatic thyroid tumors (dated by TCRdb to the early 2020s). None of the patients had been given any treatment before thyroid surgery. The protocol used for the library was PCR. Sequencing used an Illumina HiSeq 4000. The raw public data were reprocessed by TCRdb itself: fastp quality trimming at Q25, MiXCR clonotype calling, in-frame beta chains only. Across this sample there are over 8,000 clones, with under 40% seen only once. Jointly, the top ten make up about a sixth of the sample. Sequencing was performed on adjacent normal tissue. Every receptor here comes from a female donor with papillary thyroid cancer or a benign thyroid nodule (not recorded which). Some clones in this sample may be carry-over from other donors' samples.

The V call is TRBV6-1, the J call TRBJ2-6; D perhaps matches TRBD2 (5 bases). Germline CDR1 MNHNS, CDR2 SASEGT. V lost 6 bases to trimming and J lost 2 bases, with 14 bases between them. This CDR3 spans 16 amino acids. The CDR3 sequence: CASRDVGRPGANVLTF. The CDR3 DNA reads as TGTGCCAGCAGGGACGTAGGGAGACCTGGGGCCAACGTCCTGACTTTC.

This clone was observed a few times. In nucleotides, the CDR3 is TGTGCCAGTCACCGGGACAGGGGACGGATGGATACGCAGTATTTT. Translated, it gives CASHRDRGRMDTQYF. The rearrangement joins TRBV6-1 to TRBJ2-3, with 10 nucleotides matching TRBD1. This CDR3 is built from 15 residues. The ends lost 9 bases at V and 6 bases at J; junction bases unmatched: 12. CDR1 is MNHNS, CDR2 SASEGT, per germline.

This clone was seen ten or more times. This chain joins TRBV7-9 and TRBJ2-1; D gene uncertain. Germline loops: CDR1 SEHNR, CDR2 FQNEAQ (reference sequence). V was shortened by 5 bases and J by 3 bases, with 8 bases between the two germline ends. The CDR3 has 13 residues. The CDR3 is CASSPGHYNEQFF. Written as DNA, the CDR3 is TGTGCCAGCAGCCCCGGGCACTACAATGAGCAGTTCTTC. The whole variable domain, remainder taken from reference TRBV7-9 and TRBJ2-1, is DTGVSQNPRHKITKRGQNVTFRCDPISEHNRLYWYRQTLGQGPEFLTYFQNEAQLEKSRLLSDRFSAERPKGSFSTLEIQRTEQGDSAMYLCASSPGHYNEQFFGPGTRLTVL.

This clone was counted once. The chain couples TRBV13 to TRBJ1-1, with 8 positions matching TRBD1. Germline V gene sequence: CDR1 PRHDT, CDR2 FYEKMQ (reference sequence). V dropped 10 bases and J dropped 5; count of bases not matched to a gene: 3. This CDR3 is built from 11 residues. CDR3 DNA sequence: TGTGCCAACAGGGGGGTTACTGAAGCTTTCTTT. It codes for CANRGVTEAFF. The whole variable domain, filled in from reference TRBV13 and TRBJ1-1, reads AAGVIQSPRHLIKEKRETATLKCYPIPRHDTVYWYQQGPGQDPQFLISFYEKMQSDKGSIPDRFSAQQFSDYHSELNMSSLELGDSALYFCANRGVTEAFFGQGTRLTVV.

The CDR3 sequence: CASSSGTIETQYF. For the CDR3, the DNA is TGCGCCAGCAGCTCTGGGACCATAGAGACCCAGTACTTC. This chain uses TRBV5-1 with TRBJ2-5; TRBD1 or TRBD2 may be the D gene (5 bases each). Germline V gives CDR1 SGHRS, CDR2 YFSETQ. The CDR3 covers 13 residues. V lost 3 bases, J lost 4 bases, and 10 bases lay in between.

Remarks on this clone: As the CDR3 is not closed by the conserved phenylalanine or tryptophan, this likely results from a read error. CDR3 nucleotides: TGTGCCAGCTTCGACACAAAAAGGGGAGGTGGCTACACCATC. Its translation: CASFDTKRGGGYTI. V and J are TRBV28 and TRBJ1-2; tentatively, D is TRBD1 (5 bases). Germline V gene data show CDR1 as MDHEN and CDR2 as SYDVKM. CDR3 length equals 14 residues. Trimming stripped 8 bases from V and 7 bases from J, with 20 bases between.

The J gene is TRBJ1-5, the V gene TRBV20-1, with 10 bases lining up with TRBD1. Trimming cost V 3 bases and J 6 bases; bases outside gene matches: 11. Germline assignment: CDR1 DFQATT and CDR2 SNEGSKA (reference sequence). This CDR3 has 16 residues. The CDR3 sequence is CSARQGGTGVGQPQHF. The CDR3 DNA follows: TGCAGTGCTAGGCAAGGAGGGACAGGGGTTGGTCAGCCCCAGCATTTT.

In this sample, this clone turned up a few times. The chain recombines TRBV11-1 with TRBJ2-1; a weak D match, TRBD1 (6 bases). CDR1 is SGHAT and CDR2 is FQDESV in the germline V gene (reference sequence). Trimming removed 0 bases at V and 2 bases at J, with 11 bases between. CDR3 length: 16 residues. The CDR3 DNA sequence: TGTGCCAGCAGCTTAGCGTTGGGGGCTCCCTACAATGAGCAGTTCTTC. Its protein is CASSLALGAPYNEQFF.

This clone is judged medium-sized (0.01 to 0.1%). The chain employs TRBV2 and TRBJ2-1; TRBD2 might be the D (5 bases). Between the trimmed V and J ends, which lost 4 bases and 4 bases, there was a span of 14 bases. Germline CDR1 is SNHLY and CDR2 is FYNNEI. This CDR3 is built from 15 residues. CDR3 sequence: CASSGRLGVYNEQFF. The CDR3 coding sequence is TGTGCCAGCAGTGGTCGTTTGGGAGTGTACAATGAGCAGTTCTTC.

Points on this clone: Its ends do not fully match the called genes, so a read error is possible. For the CDR3, the DNA is TGTGCCAGCAGTTTCTCGGGGCCCAATGAGCAGTCCTTC. Translating gives CASSFSGPNEQSF. The J gene is TRBJ2-1, the V gene TRBV12-3 or TRBV12-4; either TRBD1 or TRBD2 may fit D (5 bases each). The CDR3 spans 13 residues.

This clone appeared many times. The chain is built from TRBV6-2 or TRBV6-3 and TRBJ2-7; a possible D gene is TRBD1 (5 bases). Trimming took 7 bases from V and 7 from J, leaving 20 bases between them. CDR3 size: 14 residues. Germline V gives CDR1 MNHEY, CDR2 SVGEGT. The CDR3 sequence is CASKSKNFDREQYF. CDR3 nucleotides: TGTGCCAGCAAATCCAAAAATTTCGACAGAGAGCAGTACTTC.

This clone is medium-sized within its sample. The chain employs TRBV20-1 and TRBJ1-2; no reliable D call. CDR1 and CDR2 (germline): DFQATT, SNEGSKA (reference sequence). The CDR3 consists of 14 residues. V shed 0 bases and J shed 2 bases, with 10 bases lying between them. CDR3 bases: TGCAGTGCTAGAGATGCGGTTGTGAACTATGGCTACACCTTC. It encodes CSARDAVVNYGYTF.

The genes are TRBV20-1 and TRBJ1-2; D not resolved. The CDR3 is 11 residues long. Germline values: CDR1 DFQATT, CDR2 SNEGSKA (reference sequence). With 4 bases removed from V and 4 bases from J, the gap between germline ends came to 7 bases. The CDR3 DNA reads TGCAGTGCTACGGACGCCTATGGCTACACCTTC. Amino acid sequence: CSATDAYGYTF.

This clone has only a few counts. The junction departs from germline at one end; a sequencing error may be responsible. In nucleotides, the CDR3 is TGCAGTGCTAGAGACATTAGGACGTACAATGAGCAGTCCTTC. Its protein product is CSARDIRTYNEQSF. This sequence joins TRBV20-1 and TRBJ2-1, with D unclear. CDR1 and CDR2 from the germline V gene are DFQATT and SNEGSKA (reference sequence). This CDR3 has 14 amino acids.

This chain links TRBV14 with TRBJ2-7, with 11 nucleotides matching TRBD2. This CDR3 is built from 17 residues. V shed 0 bases, J shed 8 bases, and the junction held 12 bases outside the gene matches. In germline, CDR1 is SGHDN, CDR2 FVKESK. Here the CDR3 DNA reads TGTGCCAGCAGCCAAGATGGTACTACTAGCGGGAGATTGCAGCAGTACTTC. Amino acid sequence: CASSQDGTTSGRLQQYF.

This sequence joins TRBV2 and TRBJ1-1; D is perhaps TRBD1 (5 bases). Trimming left V 7 bases short and J 2 bases short, with 14 bases between. Germline V gene data show CDR1 as SNHLY and CDR2 as FYNNEI. The CDR3 extends over 14 amino acids. Here the CDR3 DNA reads TGTGCCAGCACATTGGGGGGGTATAACACTGAAGCTTTCTTT. The encoded protein is CASTLGGYNTEAFF.

This clone was seen a few times. V and J are TRBV4-2 and TRBJ2-1; TRBD2 agrees at 12 bases. Germline assignment: CDR1 LGHNA and CDR2 YNFKEQ. Trimming at V came to 3 bases and at J to 7 bases, leaving 13 bases not matched to a gene. The CDR3 sequence is 18 residues long. The CDR3 region is CASSQDLAGGPKGNEQFF. The CDR3 DNA reads TGTGCCAGCAGCCAGGACCTAGCGGGAGGGCCAAAGGGGAATGAGCAGTTCTTC.

The V gene is TRBV20-1, the J gene TRBJ1-1, with 10 bases aligning to TRBD1. The CDR3 runs 16 residues. Trimming at V came to 3 bases and at J to 4 bases, leaving 11 bases not matched to a gene. Germline V gene lookup returns CDR1 DFQATT and CDR2 SNEGSKA (reference sequence). CDR3 DNA: TGCAGTGCTAGTGAGCTTGGGACAGGGGATTTCACTGAAGCTTTCTTT. Translation: CSASELGTGDFTEAFF.

This chain uses TRBV28 with TRBJ1-2; D unclear. From germline, CDR1 is MDHEN and CDR2 SYDVKM. V was pared by 3 bases and J by 2 bases, with 13 bases between. The CDR3 has 15 residues. Here the CDR3 DNA reads TGTGCCAGCAGTTTCCCAGAGTCACGAAACTATGGCTACACCTTC. Its translation: CASSFPESRNYGYTF.

This clone was found a few times. The chain is built from TRBV6-1 and TRBJ2-1, with D perhaps TRBD2 (6 bases). CDR1 and CDR2 (germline): MNHNS, SASEGT. This CDR3 contains 14 residues. V was shortened by 4 bases and J by 4 bases, with 11 bases between the two germline ends. The CDR3 nucleotides are TGTGCCAGCAGTGGCGGACTAAATTACAATGAGCAGTTCTTC. It codes for CASSGGLNYNEQFF.